This TCR beta chain was recorded in a study of T cell repertoires in cytomegalovirus infection. Overall study context: CMV infection together with matching HLA type was indicated by public TCR beta signatures.

One entry per CDR3 protein, called by TCRdb with MiXCR from the reads. The sample lists around 330,000 distinct CDR3 sequences, roughly 16% occurring once. This clonotype was seen a few times. The antigen is unknown. Points from the study as a whole: Using cumulative public TCR beta family frequency, the authors identified those who carried CMV together with the relevant HLA. Dominating the ex vivo response were TCR beta clonotypes that were CMV-specific and HLA-C-restricted.

In germline, CDR1 is SGHDT, CDR2 YYEEEE. The CDR3 loop spans 13 amino acids. V was cut by 0 bases and J by 15 bases, with 16 bases left in between. The TCR was taken from a human donor in good health (CMV status not recorded). Some clones in this sample may be carry-over from other donors' samples. Material: PBMCs. This chain links TRBV5-6 with TRBJ2-1, with D possibly TRBD1 on 6 matching bases. Here the CDR3 DNA reads TGTGCCAGCAGCTTGGGGACAGAACGGATGCGGTTCTTC. Protein: CASSLGTERMRFF.